This T cell receptor beta chain is drawn from a study of shared clonotypes between healthy human individuals (dated by TCRdb to 2020 to 2021). Background on the whole study: The cohort included three men and two women between 18 and 49 years of age. The study deeply sequenced blood TCR repertoires of five healthy adults to estimate repertoire size and the extent of clonotype sharing between individuals. To increase sequencing depth and limit assay-specific biases, TCR repertoire library preparation and sequencing were carried out by different laboratories using diverse techniques. For each donor, CD4 naive and CD4 memory were each run on three plates, CD8 naive on two plates, and CD8 memory on one plate. Each donor's leukapheresis produced roughly between about 0.85 and 10 billion PBMCs.

Using the deep immunoSEQ assay, TCR CDR3 regions were amplified from genomic DNA by multiplex PCR. Extracted genomic DNA from each cell subset was distributed evenly across all wells of several immunoSEQ 96-well plates, and each plate was treated as a replicate. For sorted subsets, roughly 0.2 ug genomic DNA, equal to tens of thousands of T cell genomes, was loaded into each replicate PCR. Purified libraries were quantified with a Qubit 3.0 fluorometer, sized on a Bioanalyzer 2100, and re-quantified with the KAPA Library Quantification kit. Every immunoSEQ 96-well plate was sequenced on a dedicated single-read 150-cycle Illumina NextSeq 550 flow cell. In the authors' own workflow: Because only junctional sequences without quality scores were contained in the immunoSEQ output, filtering matching that applied to full-length reads could not be performed. Sequences were annotated with PyIR, a Python wrapper for IgBLAST v1.9, using IMGT germline references to assign V/J genes and CDR3. Reads were filtered out if the reads had weak V/J assignments (E-value above 1e-6), no CDR3, stop codons, out-of-frame junctions, or ambiguous translated residues. V3J clonotypes were defined as sequences sharing an identical inferred V gene, J gene, and CDR3 amino acid sequence. To compute the percentage overlap between repertoires, the number of shared unique clonotypes was divided by the size of the smaller repertoire. RTK rarefaction, the Chao1 estimator, and Recon v2.1 estimates of unobserved clonotypes were used to assess repertoire richness. Generation probabilities were computed with OLGA for all TCRbeta clonotypes obtained by the gDNA method from a few donors. TCRdb limited this immuneACCESS table to in-frame rearrangements with V and J called. A share of clones is missing; checked studies link under half to unresolved V genes, and the rest is unexplained. That table gives V, J and clone size, and the DNA gave D and trimming. This sample holds fewer than 850,000 clones; about three quarters were observed only once. About 2% of the sample goes to the ten largest clones.

The paper as a whole reports these results and caveats: Higher generation probabilities were observed for clonotypes shared by all four sorted-subset donors than for non-shared clonotypes. Pairwise subsampling indicated that sequencing depth was expected to affect the degree of clonotype sharing among donors. Sampling was limited to blood, and TCR repertoires in tissue likely differ from TCR repertoires in blood. Naive subsets generally had larger estimated clonotype richness than memory subsets did. Because the study included only a small number of donors, the genetic and exposure-history diversity represented was limited. Incomplete sequencing was indicated by rarefaction of sorted-subset datasets, despite the large sequencing depth. Sharing across a handful of donors was observed for roughly 5.4% of naive CD4, over 3% of naive CD8, roughly 2.3% of memory CD4, and less than 0.45% of memory CD8 clonotypes.

Trimming leaves V shorter by 6 bases and J shorter by 6 bases, with the junction holding 13 bases beyond the gene matches. The CDR3 runs 17 residues from the cysteine to the phenylalanine. The sequence is cut down to CDR3 DNA, 51 bases in frame from base 1. CDR1 and CDR2, per the germline V gene (reference sequence), are MNHEY and SMNVEV. The donors were healthy, HIV-negative adults with no recently reported acute infections or vaccinations. Every donor was a Caucasian adult residing in Nashville, Tennessee, USA. CD4+ T cells were enriched by magnetic negative selection; naive cells were then positively selected on CD45RA, and the negative fraction formed the memory subset. Blood was obtained by leukapheresis, after which PBMCs were separated by Ficoll-Histopaque density gradient centrifugation and cryopreserved in liquid nitrogen vapor phase. Analytical flow cytometry was used to check the purity and quantity of each magnetically sorted T cell population. From each sorted fraction, genomic DNA was isolated and quantified by UV absorbance on a Nanodrop 2000c.

A note on this clone: It has no known antigen specificity. No quality values exist for individual bases; no much larger clone is one base distant.

In this chain, TRBV27 is recombined with TRBJ2-7; 14 nucleotides in the junction match TRBD2. The sample was memory CD4+ T cells sorted from blood. Explained via the paper, the cell subset or site label denotes: CD45RA-negative fraction. This sequence was found in a young woman in good health. The DNA sequence reads TGTGCCAGCAGACCCTTTACATCGACTAGCGGGAGGGCCGAGCAGTACTTC. Its protein product is CASRPFTSTSGRAEQYF.